Listed here are 24 T cell receptor beta chains from one sample, sequenced in a study of T cell repertoires in cytomegalovirus infection. These receptors are not linked to any known antigen. TCRdb ran MiXCR on the reads and lists one entry per CDR3 protein. The profile shows 68,000 or so distinct CDR3 sequences, 22% of them singletons. The sequenced material came from PBMCs, sequenced either directly or after in vitro stimulation (not recorded which). These TCRs come from a human donor in good health (CMV status not recorded). Some clones in this sample may be carry-over from other donors' samples.

This clonotype was detected many times. The rearrangement joins TRBV7-2 to TRBJ2-2; no clear D. V gave up 4 bases and J gave up 0 bases, with 9 bases separating them. Per germline, CDR1 SGHTA and CDR2 FQGNSA. The CDR3 sequence is 15 residues long. The CDR3 is CASSSFGTNTGELFF. The CDR3, as DNA: TGTGCCAGCAGCTCCTTCGGTACGAACACCGGGGAGCTGTTTTTT.

This clonotype was observed at least ten times. V is TRBV7-2 and J is TRBJ2-3, with D possibly matching TRBD2 (6 bases). The V end lost 4 bases, the J end lost 5 bases, and 10 bases lay between the germline ends. The CDR3 is 13 amino acids. The germline V gene encodes CDR1 SGHTA and CDR2 FQGNSA. Here the CDR3 reads CASSSRERDTQYF. The CDR3 nucleotides are TGTGCCAGCAGCTCCCGGGAGAGAGATACGCAGTATTTT. The whole variable domain, filled in from reference TRBV7-2 and TRBJ2-3, reads GAGVSQSPSNKVTEKGKDVELRCDPISGHTALYWYRQSLGQGLEFLIYFQGNSAPDKSGLPSDRFSAERTGGSVSTLTIQRTQQEDSAVYLCASSSRERDTQYFGPGTRLTVL.

This clonotype was seen a handful of times. The rearrangement joins TRBV6-2 or TRBV6-3 to TRBJ2-1; 9 nucleotides agree with TRBD2. Germline lookup yields CDR1 MNHEY and CDR2 SVGEGT. The CDR3 length is 15 residues. The V gene end was trimmed by 0 bases and the J gene end by 10 bases; junction bases not matched to a gene: 7. The CDR3, as DNA: TGTGCCAGCAGTTACTCGACGCGGGAGGGCCGAGAGCAGTTCTTC. As protein: CASSYSTREGREQFF.

This clonotype was counted between two and nine times. This chain links TRBV7-6 with TRBJ2-2; 7 bases match TRBD1. CDR1 and CDR2 (germline): SGHVS, FNYEAQ. J lost 1 base, V lost 5 bases, and 10 bases had no gene match. The CDR3 runs 17 residues. CDR3 region: CASSARRGTVNTGELFF. CDR3 bases: TGTGCCAGCAGCGCAAGACGAGGGACAGTGAACACCGGGGAGCTGTTTTTT.

This clonotype was detected only a few times. J is TRBJ2-3 and V is TRBV10-3; D ambiguous. V was shortened by 4 bases and J by 3 bases, with 11 bases between the two germline ends. The CDR3 has 14 amino acids. Germline V gives CDR1 ENHRY, CDR2 SYGVKD. In DNA, the CDR3 is TGTGCCATCAGTGCGGTCAGCCGGACAGATACGCAGTATTTT. Residues: CAISAVSRTDTQYF.

The V call is TRBV19, the J call TRBJ1-2, with TRBD1 identical over 9 bases. Looked up from germline, CDR1 is LNHDA and CDR2 is SQIVND (reference sequence). Unmatched junction bases numbered 9, after V lost 5 bases and J lost 8 bases. The CDR3 sequence is 14 residues long. The CDR3 loop reads CASSARDRVAGYTF. CDR3 coding DNA: TGTGCCAGTAGTGCCCGGGACAGGGTTGCCGGCTACACCTTC.

This clonotype came up a few times. CDR3 in DNA: TGTGCCAGCAGTGAAGGCCCCTGGAAGGGGAATGAGCAGTTCTTC. Protein sequence: CASSEGPWKGNEQFF. The chain links TRBV2 to TRBJ2-1, with a weak D call TRBD1 (5 bases). Germline loops: CDR1 SNHLY, CDR2 FYNNEI. Trimming shortened V by 1 base and J by 7 bases, and 14 bases separated the two germline ends. CDR3 length: 15 amino acids. The whole variable domain, remainder taken from reference TRBV2 and TRBJ2-1, is EPEVTQTPSHQVTQMGQEVILRCVPISNHLYFYWYRQILGQKVEFLVSFYNNEISEKSEIFDDQFSVERPDGSNFTLKIRSTKLEDSAMYFCASSEGPWKGNEQFFGPGTRLTVL.

V usage is TRBV11-2 and J usage is TRBJ2-5; D tentatively fits TRBD1 or TRBD2 (5 bases each). The CDR3 runs to 13 residues. Germline values: CDR1 SGHAT, CDR2 FQNNGV. Trimming pared 4 bases from V and 4 bases from J, leaving 10 bases between. The CDR3 DNA sequence: TGTGCCAGCAGCTGGGACGTACGAGAGACCCAGTACTTC. Translated, it gives CASSWDVRETQYF. The full variable domain, its missing parts supplied by reference TRBV11-2 and TRBJ2-5, is EAGVAQSPRYKIIEKRQSVAFWCNPISGHATLYWYQQILGQGPKLLIQFQNNGVVDDSQLPKDRFSAERLKGVDSTLKIQPAKLEDSAVYLCASSWDVRETQYFGPGTRLLVL.

This clonotype has at least ten counts. The genes are TRBV7-2 and TRBJ2-3; TRBD2 matches 7 bases. With 5 bases clipped from V and 6 bases from J, the junction kept 14 bases outside the gene matches. In germline, CDR1 is SGHTA, CDR2 FQGNSA. The CDR3 is made up of 16 amino acids. This CDR3 reads CASSPQTSRPSDTQYF. As DNA, the CDR3 is TGTGCCAGCAGCCCCCAGACTAGCCGCCCCAGTGATACGCAGTATTTT.

This clonotype was seen ten or more times. The chain recombines TRBV29-1 with TRBJ2-1; D may match TRBD1 or TRBD2 (6 bases each). Germline V CDR1 and CDR2: SQVTM, ANQGSEA. The CDR3 is 12 residues long. The CDR3 DNA reads as TGCAGAGTTAAGTCGGGGGCCAATGAGCAGTTCTTC. This encodes CRVKSGANEQFF.

The chain employs TRBV20-1 and TRBJ1-5, with D maybe TRBD1 (6 bases). The CDR3 totals 15 residues. Trimming stripped 6 bases from V and 2 bases from J, with 17 bases between. The germline V gene has CDR1 DFQATT and CDR2 SNEGSKA (reference sequence). The CDR3 DNA is TGCAGTGCGTGTCGGGACACCAATTGCAATCAGCCCCAGCATTTT. This translates into CSACRDTNCNQPQHF.

The CDR3 nucleotides are TGTGCCATCAGTAACAGCGGGACTACCCGCCCCTACGAGCAGTACTTC. It is translated as CAISNSGTTRPYEQYF. The V call is TRBV10-3, the J call TRBJ2-7; TRBD2 matches at 7 bases. V lost 5 bases to trimming and J lost 2 bases; unmatched junction nucleotides: 12. The CDR3 has 16 residues. Germline loops: CDR1 ENHRY, CDR2 SYGVKD.

On this clonotype itself: A much bigger clone sits one base away, suggesting this may be a read error. This chain links TRBV28 with TRBJ2-7; no clear D gene. The CDR3 extends over 11 amino acids. Deletions cut 6 bases from V and 2 bases from J, with 5 bases between. Germline V lookup: CDR1 MDHEN, CDR2 SYDVKM. CDR3 in amino acids: CASSRPYEQYF. DNA for the CDR3: TGTGCCAGCAGCCGTCCCTACGAGCAGTACTTC.

This clonotype appeared many times. The rearrangement joins TRBV7-2 to TRBJ1-5, with D unclear. V lost 5 bases and J 4 bases, leaving 9 bases between the germline ends. Per germline, CDR1 SGHTA and CDR2 FQGNSA. CDR3 length: 13 residues. The chain's CDR3 is CASSPDKNQPQHF. Written as DNA, the CDR3 is TGTGCCAGCAGCCCAGACAAAAATCAGCCCCAGCATTTT.

In this sample, this clonotype turned up a few times. The V and J genes are TRBV7-6 and TRBJ2-1; D is unresolved. The germline CDR1 and CDR2 sequences are SGHVS and FNYEAQ. V was pared by 2 bases and J by 10 bases, with 12 bases between. CDR3 length: 13 residues. The DNA for the CDR3 is TGTGCCAGCAGCTTAAGTTCCGAGAGCGAGCAGTTCTTC. Its protein product is CASSLSSESEQFF.

This clonotype was observed at least ten times. V gene TRBV7-7 combines with J gene TRBJ2-5; TRBD1 might be the D (5 bases). CDR1 and CDR2 (germline): SSHAT, FNYEAQ (reference sequence). CDR3 length: 13 amino acids. Trimming left V 1 base short and J 4 bases short, with 7 bases between. CDR3 protein: CASSLEGLETQYF. CDR3 bases: TGTGCCAGCAGCTTAGAGGGGCTAGAGACCCAGTACTTC.

There are a few counts of this clonotype. This chain's CDR3 is CASRVGRTGELFF. CDR3 DNA: TGTGCCAGTAGGGTTGGGAGAACCGGGGAGCTGTTTTTT. V gene TRBV19 combines with J gene TRBJ2-2, with D tentatively TRBD2 (5 bases). Germline V gene sequence: CDR1 LNHDA, CDR2 SQIVND (reference sequence). This CDR3 has 13 amino acids. Trimming removed 6 bases at V and 5 bases at J, with 10 bases between.

This clonotype came up many times. The V call is TRBV7-2, the J call TRBJ2-1, with D uncertain. The V end was cut by 5 bases, the J end by 4 bases, with 12 bases between. The CDR3 length is 14 residues. Germline CDR1 reads SGHTA; CDR2 reads FQGNSA. In DNA form, the CDR3 reads TGTGCCAGCAGCCCGACAATAGCTTACAATGAGCAGTTCTTC. This encodes CASSPTIAYNEQFF.

In this sample, this clonotype turned up many times. This chain links TRBV7-6 with TRBJ1-1; D unclear. V was cut by 2 bases and J by 7 bases, with 11 bases left in between. The CDR3 has 13 amino acids. CDR1 and CDR2 from the germline V gene are SGHVS and FNYEAQ. Here the CDR3 reads CASSLRLGDEAFF. The CDR3 coding sequence is TGTGCCAGCAGCTTAAGGCTCGGTGATGAAGCTTTCTTT.

At least ten counts were recorded for this clonotype. CDR3 sequence: CASSPQGTLLYEQYV. The CDR3 bases are TGTGCCAGCAGCCCCCAAGGGACGCTACTCTACGAGCAGTACGTC. The chain joins TRBV7-8 to TRBJ2-7; D is possibly TRBD1 or TRBD2 (5 bases each). The CDR3 spans 15 residues. CDR1 and CDR2 from the germline V gene are SGHVS and FQNEAQ. V lost 5 bases and J 3 bases, leaving 17 bases between the germline ends.

The chain couples TRBV27 to TRBJ2-3, with TRBD2 as a possible D gene (7 bases). The length of the CDR3 is 17 residues. V lost 5 bases and J lost 3, with 21 bases in between. Germline V gene data show CDR1 as MNHEY and CDR2 as SMNVEV (reference sequence). In DNA form, the CDR3 reads TGTGCCAGCAGTCAAAATGGCGGGAGAGGGGGAACAGATACGCAGTATTTT. Its protein product is CASSQNGGRGGTDTQYF.

The table lists this clonotype with a count of one. The rearrangement links TRBV4-3 to TRBJ1-1, with D perhaps matching TRBD1 (6 bases). Germline assignment: CDR1 LGHNA and CDR2 YSLEER. Trimming took 0 bases from V and 7 from J, leaving 24 bases between them. The CDR3 length is 18 residues. CDR3 nucleotide sequence: TGCGCCAGCAGCCAAGATGAGGGGGGGAGACAGGAGAACTTTGAAGCTTTCTTT. Its protein is CASSQDEGGRQENFEAFF.

The chain joins TRBV19 to TRBJ2-3, with D possibly TRBD2 on 5 matching bases. The V end was cut by 5 bases, the J end by 1 base, with 19 bases between. Per germline, CDR1 LNHDA and CDR2 SQIVND (reference sequence). The length of the CDR3 is 17 residues. CDR3 DNA sequence: TGTGCCAGTAGTGTATGGACTGTCGTCGGTGGCACAGATACGCAGTATTTT. Its protein is CASSVWTVVGGTDTQYF.

The chain couples TRBV12-3 or TRBV12-4 to TRBJ2-2, with 7 bases fitting TRBD2. J was trimmed by 5 bases and V by 1 base; bases with no gene match: 4. The CDR3 is 15 amino acids. The CDR3 region has the DNA TGTGCCAGCAGTTTAGTGGCGGGAGTTACCGGGGAGCTGTTTTTT. Its translation: CASSLVAGVTGELFF.